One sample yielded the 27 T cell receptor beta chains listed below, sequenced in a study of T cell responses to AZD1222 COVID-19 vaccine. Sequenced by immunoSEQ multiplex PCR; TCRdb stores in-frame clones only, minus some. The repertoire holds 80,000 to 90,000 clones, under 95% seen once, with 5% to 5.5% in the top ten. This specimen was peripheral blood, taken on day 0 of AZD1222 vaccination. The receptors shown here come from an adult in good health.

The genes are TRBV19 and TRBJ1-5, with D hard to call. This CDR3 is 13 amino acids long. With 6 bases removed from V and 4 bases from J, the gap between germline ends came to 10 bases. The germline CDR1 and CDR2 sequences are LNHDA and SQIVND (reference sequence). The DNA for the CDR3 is TGTGCCAGTAGCTCCCTGGGGAATCAGCCCCAGCATTTT. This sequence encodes CASSSLGNQPQHF.

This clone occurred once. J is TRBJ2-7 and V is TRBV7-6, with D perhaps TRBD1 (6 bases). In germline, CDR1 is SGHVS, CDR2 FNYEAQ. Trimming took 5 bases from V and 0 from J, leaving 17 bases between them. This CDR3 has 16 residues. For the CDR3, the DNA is TGTGCCAGCAGCCCACGACAGGCGGCGAGCTCCTACGAGCAGTACTTC. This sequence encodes CASSPRQAASSYEQYF.

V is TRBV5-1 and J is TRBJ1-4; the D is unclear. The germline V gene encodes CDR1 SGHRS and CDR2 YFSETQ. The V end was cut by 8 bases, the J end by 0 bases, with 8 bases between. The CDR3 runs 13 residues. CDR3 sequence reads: CARAATTNEKLFF. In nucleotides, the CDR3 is TGCGCCAGGGCGGCTACAACTAATGAAAAACTGTTTTTT.

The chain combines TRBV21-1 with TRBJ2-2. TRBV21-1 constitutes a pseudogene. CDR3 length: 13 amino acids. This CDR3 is CASSPPQTRELFF. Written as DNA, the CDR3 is TGTGCCAGCAGCCCGCCCCAGACCAGGGAGCTGTTTTTT.

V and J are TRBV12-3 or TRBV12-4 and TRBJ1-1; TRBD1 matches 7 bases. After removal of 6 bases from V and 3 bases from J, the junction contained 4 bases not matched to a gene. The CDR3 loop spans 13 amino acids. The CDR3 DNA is TGTGCCAGCAGGATCCAGGGGGACACTGAAGCTTTCTTT. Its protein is CASRIQGDTEAFF.

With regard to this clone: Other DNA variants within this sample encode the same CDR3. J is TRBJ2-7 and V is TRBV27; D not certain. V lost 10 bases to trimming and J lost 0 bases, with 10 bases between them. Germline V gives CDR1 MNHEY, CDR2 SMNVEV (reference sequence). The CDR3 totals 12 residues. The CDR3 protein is CATFSASYEQYF. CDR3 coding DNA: TGTGCCACCTTTTCGGCCTCCTACGAGCAGTACTTC.

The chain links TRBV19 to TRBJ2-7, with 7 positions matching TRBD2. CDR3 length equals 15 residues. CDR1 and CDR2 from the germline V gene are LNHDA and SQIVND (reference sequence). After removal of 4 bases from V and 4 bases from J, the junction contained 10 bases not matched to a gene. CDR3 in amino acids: CASSRSAGVGYEQYF. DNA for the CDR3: TGTGCCAGTAGTAGATCTGCGGGAGTGGGGTACGAGCAGTACTTC.

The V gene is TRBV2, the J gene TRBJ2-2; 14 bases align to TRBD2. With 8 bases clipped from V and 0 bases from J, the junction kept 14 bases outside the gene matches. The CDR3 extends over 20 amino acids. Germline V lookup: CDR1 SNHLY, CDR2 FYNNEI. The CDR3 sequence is CASQRRGTSGRSPNTGELFF. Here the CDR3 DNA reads TGTGCCAGCCAGAGACGTGGGACTAGCGGGAGATCCCCGAACACCGGGGAGCTGTTTTTT.

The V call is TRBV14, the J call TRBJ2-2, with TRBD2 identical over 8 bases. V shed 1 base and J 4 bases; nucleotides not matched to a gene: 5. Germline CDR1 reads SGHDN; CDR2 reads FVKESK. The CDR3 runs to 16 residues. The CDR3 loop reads CASSQAGGPSTGELFF. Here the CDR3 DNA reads TGTGCCAGCAGCCAAGCGGGAGGGCCGAGCACCGGGGAGCTGTTTTTT.

CDR3 region: CASRLGWDQPQHF. DNA for the CDR3: TGTGCCAGTAGACTAGGGTGGGATCAGCCCCAGCATTTT. This chain uses TRBV19 with TRBJ1-5; no definite D call. Germline CDR1 reads LNHDA; CDR2 reads SQIVND (reference sequence). V was clipped by 6 bases and J by 5 bases, with 11 bases between them. The CDR3 contains 13 residues.

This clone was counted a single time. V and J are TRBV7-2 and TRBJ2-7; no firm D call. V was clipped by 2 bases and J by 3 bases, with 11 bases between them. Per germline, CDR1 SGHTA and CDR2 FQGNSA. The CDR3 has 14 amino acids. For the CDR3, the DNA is TGTGCCAGCAGCTTATCCTTACCTAACTACGAGCAGTACTTC. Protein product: CASSLSLPNYEQYF.

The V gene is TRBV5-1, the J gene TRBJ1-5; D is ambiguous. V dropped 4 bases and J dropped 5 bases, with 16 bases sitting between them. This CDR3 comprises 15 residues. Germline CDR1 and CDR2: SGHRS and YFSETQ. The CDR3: CASSQGGGNDQPQHF. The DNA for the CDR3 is TGCGCCAGCAGCCAAGGAGGCGGGAATGATCAGCCCCAGCATTTT.

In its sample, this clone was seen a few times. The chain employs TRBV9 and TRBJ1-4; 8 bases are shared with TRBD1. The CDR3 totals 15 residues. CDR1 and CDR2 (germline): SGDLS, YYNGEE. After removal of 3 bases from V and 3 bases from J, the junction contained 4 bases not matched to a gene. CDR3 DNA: TGTGCCAGCAGCGACACAGGGGGTCCTAATGAAAAACTGTTTTTT. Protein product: CASSDTGGPNEKLFF.

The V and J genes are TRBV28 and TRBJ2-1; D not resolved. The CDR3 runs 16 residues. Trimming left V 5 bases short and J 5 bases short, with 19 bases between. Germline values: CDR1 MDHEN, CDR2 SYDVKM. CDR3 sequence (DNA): TGTGCCAGCAGTCCTCGAATTGTGTACAGCCACAATGAGCAGTTCTTC. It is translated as CASSPRIVYSHNEQFF.

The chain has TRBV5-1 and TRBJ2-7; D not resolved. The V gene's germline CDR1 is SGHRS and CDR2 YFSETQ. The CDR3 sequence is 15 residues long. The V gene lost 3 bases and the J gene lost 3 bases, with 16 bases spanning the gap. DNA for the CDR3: TGCGCCAGCAGCTCGGCCTTTAGCATTTACTACGAGCAGTACTTC. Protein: CASSSAFSIYYEQYF.

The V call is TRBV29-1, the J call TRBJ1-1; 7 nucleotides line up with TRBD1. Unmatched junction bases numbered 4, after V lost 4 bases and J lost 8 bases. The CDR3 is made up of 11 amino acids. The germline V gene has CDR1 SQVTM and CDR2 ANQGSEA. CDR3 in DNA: TGCAGCGTTGTGGAGGGGGCCGAAGCTTTCTTT. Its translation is CSVVEGAEAFF.

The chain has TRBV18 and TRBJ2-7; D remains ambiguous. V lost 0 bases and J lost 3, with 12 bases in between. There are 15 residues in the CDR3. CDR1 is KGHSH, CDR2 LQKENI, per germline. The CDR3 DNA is TGTGCCAGCTCACCACCGGCATCTGGCGTCTACGAGCAGTACTTC. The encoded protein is CASSPPASGVYEQYF.

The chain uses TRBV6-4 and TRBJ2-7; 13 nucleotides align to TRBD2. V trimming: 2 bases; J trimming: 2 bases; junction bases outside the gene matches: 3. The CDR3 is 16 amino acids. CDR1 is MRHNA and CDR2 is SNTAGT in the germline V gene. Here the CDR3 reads CASSDRGTSGTYEQYF. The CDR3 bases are TGTGCCAGCAGTGACAGAGGGACTAGCGGGACCTACGAGCAGTACTTC.

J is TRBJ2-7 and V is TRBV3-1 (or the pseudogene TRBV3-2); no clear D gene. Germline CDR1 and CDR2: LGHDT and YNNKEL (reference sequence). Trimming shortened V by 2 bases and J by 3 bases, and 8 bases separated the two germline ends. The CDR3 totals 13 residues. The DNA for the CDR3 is TGTGCCAGCAGCCAATTTGATATCTACGAGCAGTACTTC. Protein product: CASSQFDIYEQYF.

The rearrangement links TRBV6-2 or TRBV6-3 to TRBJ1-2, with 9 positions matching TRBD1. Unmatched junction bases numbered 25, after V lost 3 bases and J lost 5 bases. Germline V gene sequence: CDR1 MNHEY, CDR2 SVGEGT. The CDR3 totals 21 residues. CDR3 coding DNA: TGTGCCAGCAGTTATGACTCCGACAAATACTCCGGACAGGGGAGGTGGTATGGCTACACCTTC. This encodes CASSYDSDKYSGQGRWYGYTF.

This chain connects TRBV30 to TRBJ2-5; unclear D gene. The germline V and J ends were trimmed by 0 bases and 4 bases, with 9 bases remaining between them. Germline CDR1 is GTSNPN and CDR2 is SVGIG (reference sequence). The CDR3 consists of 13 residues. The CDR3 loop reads CAWSVMALETQYF. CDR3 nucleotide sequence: TGTGCCTGGAGTGTAATGGCTTTAGAGACCCAGTACTTC.

DNA of the CDR3: TGCGCCAGCAGCCAAGAAGGAGGGAATGGCTACACCTTC. It encodes CASSQEGGNGYTF. This chain links TRBV4-3 with TRBJ1-2; D unresolved. Germline CDR1 and CDR2: LGHNA and YSLEER. V was pared by 0 bases and J by 6 bases, with 8 bases between. The CDR3 is 13 amino acids.

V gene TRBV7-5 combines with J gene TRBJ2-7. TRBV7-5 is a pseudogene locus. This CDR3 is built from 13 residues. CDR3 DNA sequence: TGTGTCAGAAGCTTCGACCCGTACTACGAGCAGTACTTC. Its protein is CVRSFDPYYEQYF.

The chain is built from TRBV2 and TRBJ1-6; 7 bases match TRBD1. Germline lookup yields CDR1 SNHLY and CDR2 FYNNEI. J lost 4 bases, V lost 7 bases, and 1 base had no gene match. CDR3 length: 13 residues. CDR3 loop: CASKGQYNSPLHF. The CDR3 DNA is TGTGCCAGCAAGGGACAGTATAATTCACCCCTCCACTTT.

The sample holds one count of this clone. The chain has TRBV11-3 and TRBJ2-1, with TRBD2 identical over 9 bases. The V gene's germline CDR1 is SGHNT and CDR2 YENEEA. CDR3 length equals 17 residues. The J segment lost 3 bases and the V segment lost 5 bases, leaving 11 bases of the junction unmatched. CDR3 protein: CASSMLPSSGNYNEQFF. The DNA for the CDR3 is TGTGCCAGCAGCATGCTCCCATCTAGCGGGAACTACAATGAGCAGTTCTTC.

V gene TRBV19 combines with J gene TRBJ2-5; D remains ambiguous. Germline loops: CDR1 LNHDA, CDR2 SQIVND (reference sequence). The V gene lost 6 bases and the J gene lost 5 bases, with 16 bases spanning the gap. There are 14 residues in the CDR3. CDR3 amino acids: CASRTRREVETQYF. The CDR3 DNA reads TGTGCCAGTAGGACCAGAAGGGAAGTGGAGACCCAGTACTTC.

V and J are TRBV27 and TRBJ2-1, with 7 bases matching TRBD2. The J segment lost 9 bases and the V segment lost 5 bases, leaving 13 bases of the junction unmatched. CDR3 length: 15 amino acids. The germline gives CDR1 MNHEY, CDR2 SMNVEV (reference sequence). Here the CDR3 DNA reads TGTGCCAGCAGTCCGTCAGCGGGACCCAGGCGTGAGCAGTTCTTC. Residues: CASSPSAGPRREQFF.